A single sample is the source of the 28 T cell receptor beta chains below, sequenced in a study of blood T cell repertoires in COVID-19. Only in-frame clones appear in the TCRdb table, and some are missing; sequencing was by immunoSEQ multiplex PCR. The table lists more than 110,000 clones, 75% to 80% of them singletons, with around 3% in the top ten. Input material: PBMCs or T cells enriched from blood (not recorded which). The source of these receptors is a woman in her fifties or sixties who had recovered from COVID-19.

The CDR3 loop is CASQPVRGRGEVLAKNIQYF. CDR3 DNA: TGTGCCAGCCAACCAGTGAGGGGGAGGGGGGAAGTCCTAGCCAAAAACATTCAGTACTTC. The chain joins TRBV21-1 to TRBJ2-4; the D call of TRBD2 is as the table states it, not checked on the DNA. TRBV21-1 is given as a pseudogene. The CDR3 length is 20 residues.

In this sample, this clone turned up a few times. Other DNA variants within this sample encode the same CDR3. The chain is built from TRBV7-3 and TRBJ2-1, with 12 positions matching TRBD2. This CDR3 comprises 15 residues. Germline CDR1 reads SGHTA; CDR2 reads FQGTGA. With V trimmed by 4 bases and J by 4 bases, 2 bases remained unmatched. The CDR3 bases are TGTGCCAGCAGCTCGACTAGCGGGGGATACAATGAGCAGTTCTTC. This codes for CASSSTSGGYNEQFF. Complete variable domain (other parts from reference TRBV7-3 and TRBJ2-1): GAGVSQTPSNKVTEKGKYVELRCDPISGHTALYWYRQSLGQGPEFLIYFQGTGAADDSGLPNDRFFAVRPEGSVSTLKIQRTERGDSAVYLCASSSTSGGYNEQFFGPGTRLTVL.

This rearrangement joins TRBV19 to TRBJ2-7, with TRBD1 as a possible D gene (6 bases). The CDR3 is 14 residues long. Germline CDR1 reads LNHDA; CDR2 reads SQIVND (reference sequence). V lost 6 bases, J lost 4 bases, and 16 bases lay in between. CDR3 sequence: CASSVQDRSYEQYF. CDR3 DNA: TGTGCCAGTAGCGTCCAGGACAGATCTTACGAGCAGTACTTC.

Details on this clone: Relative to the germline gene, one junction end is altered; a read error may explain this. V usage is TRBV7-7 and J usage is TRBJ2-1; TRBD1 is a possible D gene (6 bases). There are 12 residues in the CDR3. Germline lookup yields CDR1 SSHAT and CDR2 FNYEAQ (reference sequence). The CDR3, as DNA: TGTGCTAGCAGCCCGGACAGCAATGAGCAGTTCTTC. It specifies CASSPDSNEQFF. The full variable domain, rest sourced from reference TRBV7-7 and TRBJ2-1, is GAGVSQSPRYKVTKRGQDVTLRCDPISSHATLYWYQQALGQGPEFLTYFNYEAQPDKSGLPSDRFSAERPEGSISTLTIQRTEQRDSAMYRCASSPDSNEQFFGPGTRLTVL.

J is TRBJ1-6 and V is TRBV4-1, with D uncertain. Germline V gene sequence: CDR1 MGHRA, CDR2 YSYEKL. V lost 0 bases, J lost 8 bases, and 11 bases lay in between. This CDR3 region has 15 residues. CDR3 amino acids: CASSQEEGRHSPLHF. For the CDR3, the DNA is TGCGCCAGCAGCCAAGAGGAGGGAAGGCATTCACCCCTCCACTTT.

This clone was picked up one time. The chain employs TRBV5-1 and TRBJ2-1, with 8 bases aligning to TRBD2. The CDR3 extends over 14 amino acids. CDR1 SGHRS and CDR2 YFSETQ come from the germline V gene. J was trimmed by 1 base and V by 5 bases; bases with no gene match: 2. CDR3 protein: CASRREASYNEQFF. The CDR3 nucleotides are TGCGCCAGCAGGCGGGAGGCGTCCTACAATGAGCAGTTCTTC. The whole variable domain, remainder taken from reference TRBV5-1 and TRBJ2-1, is KAGVTQTPRYLIKTRGQQVTLSCSPISGHRSVSWYQQTPGQGLQFLFEYFSETQRNKGNFPGRFSGRQFSNSRSEMNVSTLELGDSALYLCASRREASYNEQFFGPGTRLTVL.

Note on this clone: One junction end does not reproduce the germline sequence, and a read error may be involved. CDR3 coding DNA: TGTGCCAGCAGCGTTGGGGGCACTGAAGCTCTCTTT. Translating it yields CASSVGGTEALF. The chain joins TRBV9 to TRBJ1-1; TRBD1 might be the D (6 bases). Germline CDR1 and CDR2: SGDLS and YYNGEE. The CDR3 has 12 residues.

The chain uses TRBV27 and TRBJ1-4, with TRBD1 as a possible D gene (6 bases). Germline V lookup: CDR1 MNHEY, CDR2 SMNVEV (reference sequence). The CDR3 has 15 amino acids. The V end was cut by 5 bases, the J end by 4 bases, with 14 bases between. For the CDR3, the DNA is TGTGCCAGCAGTCGACAGGTTACGGGTAATGAAAAACTGTTTTTT. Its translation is CASSRQVTGNEKLFF.

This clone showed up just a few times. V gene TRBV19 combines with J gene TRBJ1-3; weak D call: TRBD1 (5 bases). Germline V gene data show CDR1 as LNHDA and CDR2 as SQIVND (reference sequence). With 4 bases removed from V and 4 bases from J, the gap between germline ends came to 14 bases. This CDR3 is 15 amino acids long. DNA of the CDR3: TGTGCCAGTAGTACCCCGGTAGGGGCAGGAAACACCATATATTTT. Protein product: CASSTPVGAGNTIYF.

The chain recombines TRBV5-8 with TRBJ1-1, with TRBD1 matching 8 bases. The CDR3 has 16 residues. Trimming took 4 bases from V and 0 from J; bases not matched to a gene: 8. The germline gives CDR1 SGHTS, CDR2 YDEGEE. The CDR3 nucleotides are TGTGCCAGCAGCACGGAACAGGGGGGGATGAACACTGAAGCTTTCTTT. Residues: CASSTEQGGMNTEAFF.

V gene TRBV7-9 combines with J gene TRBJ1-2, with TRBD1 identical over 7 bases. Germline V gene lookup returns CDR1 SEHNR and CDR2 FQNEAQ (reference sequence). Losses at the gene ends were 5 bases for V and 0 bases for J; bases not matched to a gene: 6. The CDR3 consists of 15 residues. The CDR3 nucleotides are TGTGCCAGCAGCCACCGGGACAGACCTAACTATGGCTACACCTTC. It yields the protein CASSHRDRPNYGYTF.

Here the CDR3 DNA reads TGCAGCGTTGAAGGACGGCCAGGGGGCACCGGGGAGCTGTTTTTT. Residues: CSVEGRPGGTGELFF. The gene calls are TRBV29-1 and TRBJ2-2, with 7 positions matching TRBD1. Trimming cost V 1 base and J 4 bases; bases outside gene matches: 6. The length of the CDR3 is 15 residues. Germline CDR1 is SQVTM and CDR2 is ANQGSEA.

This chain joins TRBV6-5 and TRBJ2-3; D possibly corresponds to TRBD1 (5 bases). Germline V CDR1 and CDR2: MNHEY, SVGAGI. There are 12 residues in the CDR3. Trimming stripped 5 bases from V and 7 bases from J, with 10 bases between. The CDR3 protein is CASSPRGYTQYF. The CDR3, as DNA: TGTGCCAGCAGTCCAAGGGGTTATACGCAGTATTTT.

CDR3 amino acids: CASGLDPNRDSQETQYF. The CDR3 DNA is TGTGCTAGTGGTTTGGATCCCAACCGGGACAGTCAAGAGACCCAGTACTTC. This chain links TRBV12-5 with TRBJ2-5; 7 bases align to TRBD1. CDR1 and CDR2 from the germline V gene are LGHNT and FRNRAP. This CDR3 has 17 amino acids. V lost 1 base and J lost 2; bases outside the gene matches: 10. The full variable domain, with the rest looked up from reference TRBV12-5 and TRBJ2-5, is DARVTQTPRHKVTEMGQEVTMRCQPILGHNTVFWYRQTMMQGLELLAYFRNRAPLDDSGMPKDRFSAEMPDATLATLKIQPSEPRDSAVYFCASGLDPNRDSQETQYFGPGTRLLVL.

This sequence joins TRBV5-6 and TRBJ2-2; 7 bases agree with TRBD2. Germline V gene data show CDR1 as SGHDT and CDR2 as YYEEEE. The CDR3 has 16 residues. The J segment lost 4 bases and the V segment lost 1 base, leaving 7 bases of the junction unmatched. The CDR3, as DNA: TGTGCCAGCAGCTTGTTGCGGGAGTCGGTCACCGGGGAGCTGTTTTTT. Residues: CASSLLRESVTGELFF.

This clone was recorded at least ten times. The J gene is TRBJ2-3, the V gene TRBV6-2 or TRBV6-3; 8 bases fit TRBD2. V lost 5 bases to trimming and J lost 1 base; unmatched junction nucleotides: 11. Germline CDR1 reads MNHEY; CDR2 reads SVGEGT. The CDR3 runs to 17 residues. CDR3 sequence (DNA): TGTGCCAGCAGTCCGCGGGGACTAGTCTCGCGCACAGATACGCAGTATTTT. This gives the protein CASSPRGLVSRTDTQYF.

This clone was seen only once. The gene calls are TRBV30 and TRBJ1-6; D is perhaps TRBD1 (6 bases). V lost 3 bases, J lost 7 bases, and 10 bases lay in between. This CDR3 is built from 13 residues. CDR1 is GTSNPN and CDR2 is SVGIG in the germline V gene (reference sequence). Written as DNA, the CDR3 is TGTGCCTGGAGACAGGGTAGCAATTCACCCCTCCACTTT. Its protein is CAWRQGSNSPLHF.

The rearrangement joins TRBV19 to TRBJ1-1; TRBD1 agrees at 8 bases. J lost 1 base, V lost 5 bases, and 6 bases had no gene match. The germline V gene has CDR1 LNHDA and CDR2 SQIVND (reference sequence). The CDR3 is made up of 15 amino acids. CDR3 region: CASSVHRGWNTEAFF. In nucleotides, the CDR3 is TGTGCCAGTAGTGTCCACAGGGGGTGGAACACTGAAGCTTTCTTT.

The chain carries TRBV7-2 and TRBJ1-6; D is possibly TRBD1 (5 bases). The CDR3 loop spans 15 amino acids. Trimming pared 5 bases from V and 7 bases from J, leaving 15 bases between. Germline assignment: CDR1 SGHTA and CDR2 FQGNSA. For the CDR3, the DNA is TGTGCCAGCAGCCCGGAAGGGGCAGGAAATTCACCCCTCCACTTT. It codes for CASSPEGAGNSPLHF.

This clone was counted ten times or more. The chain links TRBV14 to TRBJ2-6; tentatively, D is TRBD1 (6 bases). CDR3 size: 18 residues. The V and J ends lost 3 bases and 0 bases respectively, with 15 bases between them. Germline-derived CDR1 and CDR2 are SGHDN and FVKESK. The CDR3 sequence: CASSQDTGHLSGANVLTF. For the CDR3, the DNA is TGTGCCAGCAGCCAGGACACGGGACATCTCTCTGGGGCCAACGTCCTGACTTTC.

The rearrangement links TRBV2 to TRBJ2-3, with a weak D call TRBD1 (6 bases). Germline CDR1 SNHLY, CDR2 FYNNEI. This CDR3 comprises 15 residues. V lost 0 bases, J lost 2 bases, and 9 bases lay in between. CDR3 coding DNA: TGTGCCAGCAGTGAAGCGGGGGCCAACACAGATACGCAGTATTTT. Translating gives CASSEAGANTDTQYF.

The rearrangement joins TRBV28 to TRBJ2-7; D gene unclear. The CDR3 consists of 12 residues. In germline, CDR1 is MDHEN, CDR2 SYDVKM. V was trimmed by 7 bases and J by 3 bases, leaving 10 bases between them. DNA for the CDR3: TGTGCCAGCACAGCGAAGATCTACGAGCAGTACTTC. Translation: CASTAKIYEQYF.

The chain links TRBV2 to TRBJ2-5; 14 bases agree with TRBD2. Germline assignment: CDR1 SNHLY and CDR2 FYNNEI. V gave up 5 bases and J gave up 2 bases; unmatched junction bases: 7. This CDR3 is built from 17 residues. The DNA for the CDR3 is TGTGCCAGCAGTAAGCGGACTAGCGGGGGGTATCAAGAGACCCAGTACTTC. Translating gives CASSKRTSGGYQETQYF.

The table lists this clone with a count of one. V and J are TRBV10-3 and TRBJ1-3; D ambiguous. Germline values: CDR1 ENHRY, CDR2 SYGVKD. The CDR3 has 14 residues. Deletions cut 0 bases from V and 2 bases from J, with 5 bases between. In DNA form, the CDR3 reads TGTGCCATCAGTGAGTCGTCAGCTGGAAACACCATATATTTT. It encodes CAISESSAGNTIYF.

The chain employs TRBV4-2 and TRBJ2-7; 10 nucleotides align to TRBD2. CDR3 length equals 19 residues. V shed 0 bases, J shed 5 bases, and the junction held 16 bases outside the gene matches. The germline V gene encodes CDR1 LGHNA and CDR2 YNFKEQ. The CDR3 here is CASSQDAAAGGLGADEQYF. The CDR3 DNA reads TGTGCCAGCAGCCAAGATGCGGCAGCGGGGGGGCTCGGAGCCGACGAGCAGTACTTC.

The DNA of the CDR3 is TGCGCCAGCAGCGTGACCGGGACAGGAGACTATGGCTACACCTTC. This codes for CASSVTGTGDYGYTF. This chain joins TRBV5-1 and TRBJ1-2; 8 bases are a match to TRBD1. The CDR3 is made up of 15 amino acids. Germline loops: CDR1 SGHRS, CDR2 YFSETQ. With V trimmed by 4 bases and J by 3 bases, 8 bases remained unmatched. Complete variable domain (other parts from reference TRBV5-1 and TRBJ1-2): KAGVTQTPRYLIKTRGQQVTLSCSPISGHRSVSWYQQTPGQGLQFLFEYFSETQRNKGNFPGRFSGRQFSNSRSEMNVSTLELGDSALYLCASSVTGTGDYGYTFGSGTRLTVV.

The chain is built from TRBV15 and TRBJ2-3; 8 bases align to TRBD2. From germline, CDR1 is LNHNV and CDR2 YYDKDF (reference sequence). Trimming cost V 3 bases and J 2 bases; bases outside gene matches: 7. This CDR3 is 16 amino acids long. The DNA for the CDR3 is TGTGCCACCAGCAGGCTGAGTAGCGGGAACACAGATACGCAGTATTTT. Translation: CATSRLSSGNTDTQYF.

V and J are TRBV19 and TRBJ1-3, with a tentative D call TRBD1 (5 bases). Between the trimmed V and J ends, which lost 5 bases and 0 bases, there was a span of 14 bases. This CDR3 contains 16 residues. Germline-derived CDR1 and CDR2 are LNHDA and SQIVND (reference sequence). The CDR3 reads CASSFTGASSGNTIYF. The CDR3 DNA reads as TGTGCCAGTAGTTTCACAGGAGCTTCCTCTGGAAACACCATATATTTT.